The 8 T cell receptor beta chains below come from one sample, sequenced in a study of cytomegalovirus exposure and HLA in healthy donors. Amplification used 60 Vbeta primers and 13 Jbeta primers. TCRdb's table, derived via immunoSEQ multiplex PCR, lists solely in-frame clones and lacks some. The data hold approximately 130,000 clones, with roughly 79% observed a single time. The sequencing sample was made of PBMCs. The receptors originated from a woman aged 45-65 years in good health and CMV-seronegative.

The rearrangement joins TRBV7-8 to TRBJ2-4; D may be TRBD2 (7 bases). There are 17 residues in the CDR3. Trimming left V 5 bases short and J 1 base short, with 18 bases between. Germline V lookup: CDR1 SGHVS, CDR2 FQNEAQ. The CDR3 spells CASSLRLAGEAKNIQYF. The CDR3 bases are TGTGCCAGCAGCCTCCGACTAGCAGGGGAGGCCAAAAACATTCAGTACTTC.

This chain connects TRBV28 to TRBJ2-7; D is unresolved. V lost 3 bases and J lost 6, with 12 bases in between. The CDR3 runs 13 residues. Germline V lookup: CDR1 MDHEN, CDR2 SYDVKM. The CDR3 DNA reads TGTGCCAGCAGTTTGGCGGAAGCTTTCGAGCAGTACTTC. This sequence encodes CASSLAEAFEQYF.

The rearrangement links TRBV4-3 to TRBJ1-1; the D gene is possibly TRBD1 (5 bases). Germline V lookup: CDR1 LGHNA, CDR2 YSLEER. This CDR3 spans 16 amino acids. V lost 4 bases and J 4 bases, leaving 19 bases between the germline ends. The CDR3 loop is CASSPQTSGRGTEAFF. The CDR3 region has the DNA TGCGCCAGCAGCCCACAGACCTCAGGGAGGGGCACTGAAGCTTTCTTT.

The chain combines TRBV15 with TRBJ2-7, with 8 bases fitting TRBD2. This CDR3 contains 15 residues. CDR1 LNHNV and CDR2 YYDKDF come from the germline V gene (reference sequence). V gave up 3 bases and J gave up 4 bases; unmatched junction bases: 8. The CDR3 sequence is CATSSSSGAFYEQYF. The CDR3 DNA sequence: TGTGCCACCAGCAGCAGTAGCGGGGCCTTTTACGAGCAGTACTTC.

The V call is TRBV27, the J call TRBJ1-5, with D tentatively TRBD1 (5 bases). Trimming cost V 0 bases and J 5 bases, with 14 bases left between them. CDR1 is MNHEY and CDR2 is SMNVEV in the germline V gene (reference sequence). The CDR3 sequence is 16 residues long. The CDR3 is CASSLSGWGGDQPQHF. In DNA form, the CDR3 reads TGTGCCAGCAGTTTATCGGGATGGGGCGGAGATCAGCCCCAGCATTTT.

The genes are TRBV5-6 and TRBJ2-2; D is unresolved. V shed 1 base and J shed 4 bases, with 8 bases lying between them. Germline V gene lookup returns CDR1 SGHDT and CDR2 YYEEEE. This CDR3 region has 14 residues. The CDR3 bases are TGTGCCAGCAGCTTGATTATGCGCACCGGGGAGCTGTTTTTT. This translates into CASSLIMRTGELFF. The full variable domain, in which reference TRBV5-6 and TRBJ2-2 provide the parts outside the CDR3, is DAGVTQSPTHLIKTRGQQVTLRCSPKSGHDTVSWYQQALGQGPQFIFQYYEEEERQRGNFPDRFSGHQFPNYSSELNVNALLLGDSALYLCASSLIMRTGELFFGEGSRLTVL.

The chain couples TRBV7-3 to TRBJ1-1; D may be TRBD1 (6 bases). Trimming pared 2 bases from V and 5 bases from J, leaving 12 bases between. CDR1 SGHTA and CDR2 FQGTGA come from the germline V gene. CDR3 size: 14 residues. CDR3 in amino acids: CASSLSSRGTEAFF. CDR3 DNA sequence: TGTGCCAGCAGCTTATCGTCCAGGGGTACTGAAGCTTTCTTT. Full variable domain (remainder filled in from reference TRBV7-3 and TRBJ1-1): GAGVSQTPSNKVTEKGKYVELRCDPISGHTALYWYRQSLGQGPEFLIYFQGTGAADDSGLPNDRFFAVRPEGSVSTLKIQRTERGDSAVYLCASSLSSRGTEAFFGQGTRLTVV.

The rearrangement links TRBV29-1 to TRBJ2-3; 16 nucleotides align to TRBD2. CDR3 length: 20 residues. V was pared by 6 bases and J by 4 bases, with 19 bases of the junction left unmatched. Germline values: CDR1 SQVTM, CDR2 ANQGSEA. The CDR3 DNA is TGCAGCGTGGACAGATTCCCGGGACTAGCGGGAGGGTCGGGAGCAGATACGCAGTATTTT. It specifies CSVDRFPGLAGGSGADTQYF.